The following is a T cell receptor (beta chain) sequence with its context. Its antigen remains unidentified. Germline values: CDR1 SGHDT, CDR2 YYEEEE. The CDR3 sequence is 13 residues long. This sample is part of a study of T cells expressing NK-cell markers. Study summary: HCMV seropositivity characterized seven of the eight sequenced donors, and seronegativity one.

Points from the study as a whole: Of the CD8+ T cell pool in over 5 donors, roughly 1.0-7.0% was accounted for by dominant NKG2C+ clonotypes.

UMI-tagged 5'RACE template switching yielded the TCR beta cDNA. Reanalyzing the 5' RACE reads, TCRdb keeps one entry per CDR3 protein, without DNA. Recorded for this sample: roughly 170,000 distinct CDR3 sequences. This receptor was identified in a woman aged 18-69 years in good health. V and J are TRBV5-6 and TRBJ1-2. Source material: blood T cells: a sorted CD56 or NKG2C T cell subset, CD4+ or CD8+ T cells, or bulk PBMC T cells (not recorded which). CDR3 protein: CASSLSGNYGYTF.